A selection of T cell receptor beta chains follows, all from one sample in a study of blood T cell repertoires in COVID-19. Assay: immunoSEQ multiplex PCR; the TCRdb copy retains only in-frame clones and omits some. The sample contains hundreds of thousands of clones, just over 85% of which appear only once. Sequencing used peripheral blood. These receptors were obtained from a woman in her 30s with active or convalescent COVID-19. Both conserved end residues are part of each CDR3. The D gene is left open where the match is weak. Clone size is stated in some rows and not others, as once, few, many or a class when expanded.

-,TRBV28,TRBJ1-2,-,TGTGCCAGCAAAGAGGGGAGGTCTTCGACAGGCTACACCTTC,CASKEGRSSTGYTF
-,TRBV14,TRBJ2-1,few,TGTGCCAGCAGCCAATTCCTTTCCGTATACAATGAGCAGTTCTTC,CASSQFLSVYNEQFF
-,TRBV27,TRBJ2-7,-,TGTGCCACATGGCCCCAGGGAATTCCCTACGAGCAGTACTTC,CATWPQGIPYEQYF
-,TRBV2,TRBJ1-5,once,TGTGCCAGCCGCTCCGGGACAATGTATCAGCCCCAGCATTTT,CASRSGTMYQPQHF
TRBD1,TRBV10-3,TRBJ2-5,-,TGTGCCATCAGCAGTGGACAGGGGAAAGAAGAGACCCAGTACTTC,CAISSGQGKEETQYF
-,TRBV6-5,TRBJ1-1,once,TGTGCCAGCAGCCTAGAAGGTGGCACTGAAGCTTTCTTT,CASSLEGGTEAFF
TRBD2,TRBV18,TRBJ2-7,-,TGTGCCAGCTCACCCGGCGGGAGTAGTTACGAGCAGTACTTC,CASSPGGSSYEQYF
-,TRBV4-1,TRBJ1-5,-,TGCGCCAGCAGCCTCCGGACGGAGGATCAGCCCCAGCATTTT,CASSLRTEDQPQHF
-,TRBV7-9,TRBJ2-1,-,TGTGCCAGCGGTACCCGAGGCCAGGGGGGCAATGAGCAGTTCTTC,CASGTRGQGGNEQFF
-,TRBV5-1,TRBJ1-3,once,TGCGCCAGCAGCTTGGATCCCCAGAACTCTGGAAACACCATATATTTT,CASSLDPQNSGNTIYF
TRBD2,TRBV19,TRBJ2-5,once,TGTGCCAGTACCCCAGGACTAGCGGGGACAATGGGGCAAGAGACCCAGTACTTC,CASTPGLAGTMGQETQYF
-,TRBV19,TRBJ1-5,-,TGTGCCAGTAGTATGGGCACAGACAATCAGCCCCAGCATTTT,CASSMGTDNQPQHF
TRBD1,TRBV4-1,TRBJ1-2,-,TGCGCCAGCAGCCATGTATACCGGGACAGGCGGGATGGTGGCTACACCTTC,CASSHVYRDRRDGGYTF
-,TRBV15,TRBJ1-1,once,TGTGCCACCAGCATTGACAGGAACACTGAAGCTTTCTTT,CATSIDRNTEAFF
-,TRBV4-2,TRBJ2-2,few,TGTGCCAGCAGCGTCCCGACCGGGGAGCTGTTTTTT,CASSVPTGELFF
TRBD1,TRBV5-1,TRBJ1-1,-,TGCGCCAGCAGCTTGGGTTTGGGACAGTTACTTCATGGAATGAACACTGAAGCTTTCTTT,CASSLGLGQLLHGMNTEAFF
-,TRBV15,TRBJ1-4,-,TGTGCCACCAGCCATGGGAGAACTAATGAAAAACTGTTTTTT,CATSHGRTNEKLFF
TRBD1,TRBV6-5,TRBJ1-1,-,TGTGCCAGCAGTTCAGCTTTACAGGGGCGGCGCACTGAAGCTTTCTTT,CASSSALQGRRTEAFF
TRBD2,TRBV29-1,TRBJ2-1,-,TGCAGCGTTGAGGGAGGGGCGCGGTCCTACAATGAGCAGTTCTTC,CSVEGGARSYNEQFF
TRBD1,TRBV29-1,TRBJ1-2,-,TGCAGCGTTGAAACACCCGGGACAGGAATTAACTATGGCTACACCTTC,CSVETPGTGINYGYTF
TRBD1,TRBV5-4,TRBJ1-2,-,TGTGCCAGCAGCCAGACCGTCGGGACAGGGAGCTACACCTTC,CASSQTVGTGSYTF
TRBD2,TRBV5-1,TRBJ2-1,-,TGCGCCAGCAGCTTGCGGACTAGCGGGAGGTACAATGAGCAGTTCTTC,CASSLRTSGRYNEQFF
TRBD1,TRBV18,TRBJ1-1,few,TGTGCCAGCTCACTAGACAGGGGTGAAGCTTTCTTT,CASSLDRGEAFF
TRBD1,TRBV10-3,TRBJ2-7,-,TGTGCCATCAGTACCGGGACAGGGGAAACCTACGAGCAGTACTTC,CAISTGTGETYEQYF
TRBD1,TRBV2,TRBJ2-5,-,TGTGCCAGCAGCAACGGACAGGGGAAGGGGGAGACCCAGTACTTC,CASSNGQGKGETQYF
-,TRBV7-6,TRBJ2-3,-,TGTGCCAGCAGCTTAGACGGGTCAACACACGATACGCAGTATTTT,CASSLDGSTHDTQYF
TRBD1,TRBV7-2,TRBJ2-3,-,TGTGCCAGCAACCGGGACAGTAGCACAGATACGCAGTATTTT,CASNRDSSTDTQYF
-,TRBV28,TRBJ2-2,-,TGTGCCAGCAGAGGCGGGCTGAACACCGGGGAGCTGTTTTTT,CASRGGLNTGELFF
-,TRBV27,TRBJ1-6,-,TGTGCCAGCGCGGGAGGGGGGGTGGATTCACCCCTCCACTTT,CASAGGGVDSPLHF
TRBD2,TRBV5-1,TRBJ2-3,-,TGCGCCAGCAGCCGAGCCGGGGGGGCAGATACGCAGTATTTT,CASSRAGGADTQYF
TRBD2,TRBV29-1,TRBJ2-1,once,TGCAGCGTTGCCGTCCTGCTAGCGGACTACAATGAGCAGTTCTTC,CSVAVLLADYNEQFF
-,TRBV10-3,TRBJ2-7,-,TGTGCCATCAGGGACAGATCCTCGTACGAGCAGTACTTC,CAIRDRSSYEQYF
-,TRBV6-1,TRBJ1-2,-,TGTGCCAGCAGGGAAGTGGGCGGGCATCATACTAACTATGGCTACACCTTC,CASREVGGHHTNYGYTF
TRBD1,TRBV19,TRBJ2-7,-,TGTGCCACTCAACAGGGGGGAGGCGAGCAGTACTTC,CATQQGGGEQYF
-,TRBV27,TRBJ1-3,-,TGTGCCAGCAGTCCGCAGGGAGGAAACACCATATATTTT,CASSPQGGNTIYF
-,TRBV9,TRBJ2-1,-,TGTGCCAGCAGTGCCGGGTCATACAATGAGCAGTTCTTC,CASSAGSYNEQFF
-,TRBV5-1,TRBJ2-7,-,TGCGCCAGCAGCTCCTCAGTGTACGAGCAGTACTTC,CASSSSVYEQYF
-,TRBV6-6,TRBJ1-2,-,TGTGCCAGCAGTTACTTAACCGGTCTCGGCTACACCTTC,CASSYLTGLGYTF
TRBD1,TRBV23-1,TRBJ2-7,-,TGCGCCAGCAACAACAGGGGGTACGGGCAGTACTTC,CASNNRGYGQYF
-,TRBV6-5,TRBJ1-2,-,TGTGCCAGCAGTTACTCCCCGAGTTATAGTGGCTACACCTTC,CASSYSPSYSGYTF
TRBD2,TRBV6-5,TRBJ2-3,-,TGTGCCAGCAGTTACCGGGGGGGCACAGATACGCAGTATTTT,CASSYRGGTDTQYF